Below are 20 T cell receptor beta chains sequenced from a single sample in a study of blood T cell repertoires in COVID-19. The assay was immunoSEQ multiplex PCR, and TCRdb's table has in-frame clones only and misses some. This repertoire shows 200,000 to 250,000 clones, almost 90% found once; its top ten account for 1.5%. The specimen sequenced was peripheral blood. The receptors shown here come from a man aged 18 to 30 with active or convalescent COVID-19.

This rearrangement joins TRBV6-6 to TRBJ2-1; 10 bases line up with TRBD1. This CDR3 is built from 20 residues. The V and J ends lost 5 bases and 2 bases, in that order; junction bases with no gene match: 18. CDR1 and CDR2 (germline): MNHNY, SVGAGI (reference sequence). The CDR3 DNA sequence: TGTGCCAGCAGTCTGACAGGAACCGGGACAGGGGACGCGCCCTACAATGAGCAGTTCTTC. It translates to CASSLTGTGTGDAPYNEQFF.

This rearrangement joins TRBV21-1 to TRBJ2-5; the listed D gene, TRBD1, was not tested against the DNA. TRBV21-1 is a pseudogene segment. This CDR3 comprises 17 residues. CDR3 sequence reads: CASSKERPGQTQETQYF. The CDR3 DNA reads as TGTGCCAGCAGCAAAGAAAGACCGGGACAGACACAAGAGACCCAGTACTTC.

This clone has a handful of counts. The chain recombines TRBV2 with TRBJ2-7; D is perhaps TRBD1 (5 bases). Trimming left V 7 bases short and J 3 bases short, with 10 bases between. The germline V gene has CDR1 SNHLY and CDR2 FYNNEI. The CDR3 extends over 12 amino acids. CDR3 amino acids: CASIDSLYEQYF. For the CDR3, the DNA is TGTGCCAGCATCGACAGTCTCTACGAGCAGTACTTC.

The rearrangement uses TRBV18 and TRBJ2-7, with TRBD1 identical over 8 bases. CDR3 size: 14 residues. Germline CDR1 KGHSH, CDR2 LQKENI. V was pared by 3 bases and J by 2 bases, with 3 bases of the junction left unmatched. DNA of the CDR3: TGTGCCAGCTCACCGGACAGGGCCCCCTACGAGCAGTACTTC. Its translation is CASSPDRAPYEQYF.

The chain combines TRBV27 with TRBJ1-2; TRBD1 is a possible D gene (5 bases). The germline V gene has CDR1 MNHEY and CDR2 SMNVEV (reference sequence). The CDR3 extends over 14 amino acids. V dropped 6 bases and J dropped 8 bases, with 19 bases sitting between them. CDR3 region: CASRAQDGTKGYTF. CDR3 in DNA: TGTGCCAGCAGAGCACAGGACGGTACTAAGGGCTACACCTTC.

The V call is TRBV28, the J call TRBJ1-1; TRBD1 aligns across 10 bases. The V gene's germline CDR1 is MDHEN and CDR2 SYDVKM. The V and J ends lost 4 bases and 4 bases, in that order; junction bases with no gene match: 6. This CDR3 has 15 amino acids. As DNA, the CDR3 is TGTGCCAGCAGTTCCCTGGACAGGGGGAGCACTGAAGCTTTCTTT. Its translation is CASSSLDRGSTEAFF.

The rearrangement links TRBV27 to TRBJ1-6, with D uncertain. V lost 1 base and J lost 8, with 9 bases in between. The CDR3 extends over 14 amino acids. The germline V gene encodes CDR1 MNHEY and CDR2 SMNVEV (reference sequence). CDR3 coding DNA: TGTGCCAGCAGTTTATACGCCGGGGATTCACCCCTCCACTTT. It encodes CASSLYAGDSPLHF.

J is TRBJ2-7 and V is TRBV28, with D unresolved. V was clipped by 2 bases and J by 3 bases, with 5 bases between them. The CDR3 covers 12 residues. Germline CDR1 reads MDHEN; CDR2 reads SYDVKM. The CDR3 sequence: CASSLQNYEQYF. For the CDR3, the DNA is TGTGCCAGCAGTTTACAGAACTACGAGCAGTACTTC.

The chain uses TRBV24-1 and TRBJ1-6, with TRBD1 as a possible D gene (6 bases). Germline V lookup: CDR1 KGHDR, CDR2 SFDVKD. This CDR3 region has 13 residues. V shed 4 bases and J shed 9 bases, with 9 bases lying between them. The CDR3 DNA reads TGTGCCACCAGTGACAGGGGTGGTTCACCCCTCCACTTT. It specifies CATSDRGGSPLHF.

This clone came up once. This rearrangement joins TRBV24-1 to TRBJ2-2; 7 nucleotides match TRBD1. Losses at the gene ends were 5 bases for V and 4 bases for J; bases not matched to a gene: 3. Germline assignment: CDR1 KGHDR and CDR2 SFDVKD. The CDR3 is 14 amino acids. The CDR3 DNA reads TGTGCCACCAGTGGGGCAGGGGGCACCGGGGAGCTGTTTTTT. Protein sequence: CATSGAGGTGELFF.

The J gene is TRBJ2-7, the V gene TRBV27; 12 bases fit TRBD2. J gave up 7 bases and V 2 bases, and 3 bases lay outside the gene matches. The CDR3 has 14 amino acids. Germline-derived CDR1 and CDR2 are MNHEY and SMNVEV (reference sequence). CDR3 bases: TGTGCCAGCAGTTTACTAGGACTAGCGGGGGAGCAGTACTTC. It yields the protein CASSLLGLAGEQYF.

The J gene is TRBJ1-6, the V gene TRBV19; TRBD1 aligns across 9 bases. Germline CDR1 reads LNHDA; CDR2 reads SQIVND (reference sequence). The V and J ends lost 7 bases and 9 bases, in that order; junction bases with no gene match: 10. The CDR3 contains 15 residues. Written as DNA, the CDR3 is TGTGCCAGTACTGGGGGACAGGGTTATGGTTCACCCCTCCACTTT. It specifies CASTGGQGYGSPLHF.

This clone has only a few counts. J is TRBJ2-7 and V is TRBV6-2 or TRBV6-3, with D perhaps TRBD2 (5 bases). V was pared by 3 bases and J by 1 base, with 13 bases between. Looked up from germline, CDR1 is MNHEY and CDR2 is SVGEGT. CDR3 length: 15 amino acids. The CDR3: CASSYSAEPSYEQYF. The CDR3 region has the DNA TGTGCCAGCAGTTATTCAGCGGAACCTTCCTACGAGCAGTACTTC.

The CDR3 DNA follows: TGCAGCGTTCCTCTAGCGGGGTGGAGCACAGATACGCAGTATTTT. Protein product: CSVPLAGWSTDTQYF. The chain employs TRBV29-1 and TRBJ2-3, with TRBD2 identical over 9 bases. The CDR3 contains 15 residues. V shed 5 bases, J shed 0 bases, and the junction held 6 bases outside the gene matches. Germline V gene data show CDR1 as SQVTM and CDR2 as ANQGSEA.

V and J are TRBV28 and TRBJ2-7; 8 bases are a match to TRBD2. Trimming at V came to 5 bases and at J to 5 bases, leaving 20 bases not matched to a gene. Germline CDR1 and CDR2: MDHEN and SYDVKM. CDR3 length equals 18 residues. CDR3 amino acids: CASSPNTPLGAGVDEQYF. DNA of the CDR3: TGTGCCAGCAGTCCGAATACGCCCCTAGGAGCGGGAGTCGACGAGCAGTACTTC. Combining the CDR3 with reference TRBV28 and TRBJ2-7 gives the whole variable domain DVKVTQSSRYLVKRTGEKVFLECVQDMDHENMFWYRQDPGLGLRLIYFSYDVKMKEKGDIPEGYSVSREKKERFSLILESASTNQTSMYLCASSPNTPLGAGVDEQYFGPGTRLTVT.

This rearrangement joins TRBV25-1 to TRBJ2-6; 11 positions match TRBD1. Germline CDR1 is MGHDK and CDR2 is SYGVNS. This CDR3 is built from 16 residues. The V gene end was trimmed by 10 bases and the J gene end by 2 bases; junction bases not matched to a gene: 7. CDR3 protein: CATQGTGGTGANVLTF. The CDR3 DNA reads TGTGCCACCCAGGGGACAGGGGGTACTGGGGCCAACGTCCTGACTTTC.

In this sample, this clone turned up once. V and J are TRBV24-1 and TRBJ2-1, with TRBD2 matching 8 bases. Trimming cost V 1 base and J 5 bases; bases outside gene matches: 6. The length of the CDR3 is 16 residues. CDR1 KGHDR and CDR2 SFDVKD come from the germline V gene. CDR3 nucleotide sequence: TGTGCCACCAGTGATTTAAAGAGCGGGAGAAACAATGAGCAGTTCTTC. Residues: CATSDLKSGRNNEQFF.

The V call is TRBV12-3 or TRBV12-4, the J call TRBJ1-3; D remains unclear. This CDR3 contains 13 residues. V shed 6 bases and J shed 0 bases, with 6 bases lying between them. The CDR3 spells CASSPISGNTIYF. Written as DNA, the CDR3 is TGTGCCAGCAGCCCCATCTCTGGAAACACCATATATTTT.

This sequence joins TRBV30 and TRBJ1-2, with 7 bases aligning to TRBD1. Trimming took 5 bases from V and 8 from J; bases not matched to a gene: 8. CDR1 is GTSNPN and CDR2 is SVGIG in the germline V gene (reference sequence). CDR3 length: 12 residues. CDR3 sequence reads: CAWQRGLGGYTF. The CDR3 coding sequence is TGTGCCTGGCAAAGGGGGCTAGGCGGCTACACCTTC.

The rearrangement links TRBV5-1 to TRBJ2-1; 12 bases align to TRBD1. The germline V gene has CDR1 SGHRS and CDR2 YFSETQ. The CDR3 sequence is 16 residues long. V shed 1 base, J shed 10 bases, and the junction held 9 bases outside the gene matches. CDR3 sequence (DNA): TGCGCCAGCAGCTTGAATGCGGGACAGGGGGCGCGGGAGCAGTTCTTC. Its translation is CASSLNAGQGAREQFF.